This T cell receptor (beta chain) stems from a study of cytomegalovirus exposure and HLA in healthy donors. The study, taken as a whole, reports: TCR beta sequences reportedly predicted most subjects' HLA-A and HLA-B alleles accurately. Most TCR beta V segments were productive about 87% or about 30% of the time in an earlier analysis. The only immune exposure information that was available was CMV serostatus.

PCR primers comprised 60 Vbeta and 13 Jbeta primers. Data came from immunoSEQ multiplex PCR; TCRdb stores just in-frame clones and leaves some out. The data contain about 94,000 clones, over 65% of them singletons. Note on this clone: The antigen is unknown.

V was clipped by 3 bases and J by 4 bases, with 9 bases between them. Per germline, CDR1 SEHNR and CDR2 FQNEAQ (reference sequence). This CDR3 comprises 13 residues. The TCR was taken from a human donor in good health. The chain joins TRBV7-9 to TRBJ1-1; D is ambiguous. The sequenced sample was PBMCs. CDR3 residues: CASSFPGGTEAFF. Written as DNA, the CDR3 is TGTGCCAGCAGCTTCCCAGGTGGCACTGAAGCTTTCTTT.